This T cell receptor beta chain was profiled in a study of blood T cell repertoires in COVID-19. Study details: Italy, Spain and the United States were the sources of the convalescent and acute COVID-19 samples.

The repertoire was sequenced with immunoSEQ multiplex PCR; TCRdb's copy has only in-frame clones and lacks some. The sample has roughly 68,000 clones; approximately 79% are singletons. Germline-derived CDR1 and CDR2 are ENHRY and SYGVKD. CDR3 length: 14 amino acids. V gave up 10 bases and J gave up 4 bases; unmatched junction bases: 9. The chain joins TRBV10-3 to TRBJ2-1, with 8 bases that match TRBD1. The specimen was peripheral blood. This TCR was recovered from a woman aged 50 to 60 with acute or convalescent COVID-19. CDR3 loop: CATLDDRGYNEQFF. Written as DNA, the CDR3 is TGTGCCACATTAGACGACAGGGGTTACAATGAGCAGTTCTTC.